This is a list of T cell receptor beta chains from one sample in a study of T cell changes during pregnancy in multiple sclerosis. Sequencing was performed with immunoSEQ multiplex PCR; in TCRdb, only in-frame clones are kept and a portion is missing. The repertoire holds about 52,000 clones, with approximately 92% as singletons. The sample in question was CD4+ T cells from peripheral blood mononuclear cells, obtained in the third trimester of pregnancy. These receptors all come from a female donor with multiple sclerosis, enrolled in a pregnancy study. CDR3s include the opening cysteine and the closing phenylalanine or tryptophan. A D gene is named only where the DNA matches it firmly. Size is omitted from some rows. Given values are once, few, many or a class for expanded clones.

V gene,D gene,clone size,J gene,CDR3 DNA,CDR3 protein
TRBV10-3,NA,once,TRBJ2-2,TGTGCCATCAGTGAGTGGGTGACAGGGAACACCGGGGAGCTGTTTTTT,CAISEWVTGNTGELFF
TRBV9,TRBD1,NA,TRBJ1-6,TGTGCCAGCAGGTCCGGGACAGGGAATAATTCACCCCTCCACTTT,CASRSGTGNNSPLHF
TRBV6-6,NA,NA,TRBJ2-7,TGTGCCAGCAGTTACTCCCCCTTCGAGCAGTACTTC,CASSYSPFEQYF
TRBV5-5,NA,NA,TRBJ1-5,TGTGCCAGCAGCTTGGGGGGAGGACAGCCCCAGCATTTT,CASSLGGGQPQHF
TRBV7-9,NA,once,TRBJ1-2,TGTGCCAGCAGCTTACAATCAGGGAACTATGGCTACACCTTC,CASSLQSGNYGYTF
TRBV18,NA,NA,TRBJ1-5,TGTGCCAGCTCCCCAACAGGGCTCATCAATCAGCCCCAGCATTTT,CASSPTGLINQPQHF
TRBV19,NA,NA,TRBJ2-7,TGTGCCAGTAGCCCCGGGGGAATCTACGAGCAGTACTTC,CASSPGGIYEQYF
TRBV30,NA,few,TRBJ2-3,TGTGCCTGGTCCCGAGGGTCATACGGCACAGATACGCAGTATTTT,CAWSRGSYGTDTQYF
TRBV12-5,TRBD1,NA,TRBJ1-1,TGTGCTAGTGGTCCGGGACAGGGGAACACTGAAGCTTTCTTT,CASGPGQGNTEAFF
TRBV7-2,NA,NA,TRBJ2-1,TGTGCCAGCAGCTTTTTCCCTAGCCCTAATGAGCAGTTCTTC,CASSFFPSPNEQFF
TRBV5-4,NA,once,TRBJ2-1,TGTGCCAGCAGCCGAGGTATGGACAGCTCCTACAATGAGCAGTTCTTC,CASSRGMDSSYNEQFF
TRBV7-2,TRBD2,NA,TRBJ2-2,TGTGCCAGCAGGCCGGTAGCGGGGGACACCGGGGAGCTGTTTTTT,CASRPVAGDTGELFF
TRBV5-1,NA,NA,TRBJ2-7,TGCGCCAGCAGCTTGCCCGGTACCTCTTACGAGCAGTACTTC,CASSLPGTSYEQYF
TRBV5-1,TRBD2,NA,TRBJ2-7,TGCGCCAGCAGCTTGAAAACTAGCGGGGCCCACGAGCAGTACTTC,CASSLKTSGAHEQYF
TRBV7-8,TRBD1,once,TRBJ2-4,TGTGCCAGCAGCTTAGTAAGGAGGACAGGGGAAGCCAAAAACATTCAGTACTTC,CASSLVRRTGEAKNIQYF
TRBV7-2,NA,NA,TRBJ2-3,TGTGCCAGCAGCTTAAGAAACCCTGAGGCCACAGATACGCAGTATTTT,CASSLRNPEATDTQYF
TRBV9,TRBD2,NA,TRBJ2-3,TGTGCCAGCAGCGTAGAAGCGGGGGTTTTCACAGATACGCAGTATTTT,CASSVEAGVFTDTQYF
TRBV2,NA,NA,TRBJ1-6,TGTGCCAGCAGTCGCGAGAGCTCCTATAATTCACCCCTCCACTTT,CASSRESSYNSPLHF
TRBV5-6,NA,NA,TRBJ1-4,TGTGCCAGCAGCTTCCGAACCTACGGGGTTGAAAAACTGTTTTTT,CASSFRTYGVEKLFF
TRBV5-1,TRBD1,few,TRBJ1-6,TGCGCCAGCAGCGATGGACAGGGGGCCGATAATTCACCCCTCCACTTT,CASSDGQGADNSPLHF
TRBV27,NA,NA,TRBJ2-4,TGTGCCAGCCGACCCCTCGACTCAGCCAAAAACATTCAGTACTTC,CASRPLDSAKNIQYF
TRBV9,TRBD1,NA,TRBJ2-1,TGTGCCAGCACGGATCGGGACAGGGGCTACAATGAGCAGTTCTTC,CASTDRDRGYNEQFF
TRBV6-6,NA,NA,TRBJ2-7,TGTGCCAGCAGTCTCAGGGGTGGCGAGCAGTACTTC,CASSLRGGEQYF
TRBV5-1,NA,NA,TRBJ1-2,TGCGCCAGCAGCTTGTCCAGGGATGGCTACACCTTC,CASSLSRDGYTF
TRBV19,TRBD2,few,TRBJ2-1,TGTGCCAGTAGTCCACTATCCGTAGGGAGGGGATACAATGAGCAGTTCTTC,CASSPLSVGRGYNEQFF
TRBV6-1,NA,NA,TRBJ1-2,TGTGCCAGCAGTGGCGGGGTGGTTAGCTATGGCTACACCTTC,CASSGGVVSYGYTF
TRBV9,NA,NA,TRBJ2-5,TGTGCCAGCAGCGTAGCCGGGGAGACCCAGTACTTC,CASSVAGETQYF
TRBV7-2,NA,NA,TRBJ1-3,TGTGCCAGCAGCGTGCACGTGGCCACAGCTGGAAACACCATATATTTT,CASSVHVATAGNTIYF
TRBV7-2,NA,NA,TRBJ2-4,TGTGCCAGCAGCCGTACTCCTAGTCTAGCGCAGTACTTC,CASSRTPSLAQYF
TRBV7-9,TRBD2,NA,TRBJ2-2,TGTGCCAGCAGCCATCGTCGACTAGCGGGGGGTAACACCGGGGAGCTGTTTTTT,CASSHRRLAGGNTGELFF
TRBV7-3,TRBD1,NA,TRBJ1-1,TGTGCCAGCAGCTACAGGGGGCAAGGAACTGAAGCTTTCTTT,CASSYRGQGTEAFF
TRBV14,NA,NA,TRBJ1-2,TGTGCCAGCAGCCAAGATCTAAACCTTAACTATGGCTACACCTTC,CASSQDLNLNYGYTF